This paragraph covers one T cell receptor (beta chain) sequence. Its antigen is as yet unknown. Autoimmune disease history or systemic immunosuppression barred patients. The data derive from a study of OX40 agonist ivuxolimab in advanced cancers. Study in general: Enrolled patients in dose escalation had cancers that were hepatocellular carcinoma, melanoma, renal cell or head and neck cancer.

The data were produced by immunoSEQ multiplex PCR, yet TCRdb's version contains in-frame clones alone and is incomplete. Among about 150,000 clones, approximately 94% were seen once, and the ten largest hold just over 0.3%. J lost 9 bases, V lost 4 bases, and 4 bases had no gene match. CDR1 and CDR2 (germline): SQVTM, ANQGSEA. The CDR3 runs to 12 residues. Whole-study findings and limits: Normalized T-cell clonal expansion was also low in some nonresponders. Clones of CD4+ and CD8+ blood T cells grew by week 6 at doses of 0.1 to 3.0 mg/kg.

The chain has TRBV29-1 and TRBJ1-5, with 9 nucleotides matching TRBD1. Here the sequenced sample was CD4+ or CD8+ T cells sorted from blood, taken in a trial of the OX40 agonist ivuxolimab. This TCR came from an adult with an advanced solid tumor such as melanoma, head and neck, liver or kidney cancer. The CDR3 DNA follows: TGCAGCGTTGGGACAGGGGAAGGGCCCCAGCATTTT. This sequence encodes CSVGTGEGPQHF.